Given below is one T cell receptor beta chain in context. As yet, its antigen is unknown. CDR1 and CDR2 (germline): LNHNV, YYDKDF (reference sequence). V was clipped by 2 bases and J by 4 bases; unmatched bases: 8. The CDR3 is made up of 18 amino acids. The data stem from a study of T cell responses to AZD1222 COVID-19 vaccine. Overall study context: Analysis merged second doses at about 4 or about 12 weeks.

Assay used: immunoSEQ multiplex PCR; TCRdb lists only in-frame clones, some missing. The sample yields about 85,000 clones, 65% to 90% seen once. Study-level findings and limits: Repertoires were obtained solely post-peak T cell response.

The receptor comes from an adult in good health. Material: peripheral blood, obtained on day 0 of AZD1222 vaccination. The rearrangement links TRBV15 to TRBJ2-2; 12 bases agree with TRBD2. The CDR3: CATSRTTPGLAGTGELFF. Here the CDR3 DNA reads TGTGCCACCAGCAGAACTACTCCGGGACTAGCGGGCACCGGGGAGCTGTTTTTT.